This TCR beta chain was observed in a study of T cells after yellow fever vaccination. The germline CDR1 and CDR2 sequences are LNHNV and YYDKDF (reference sequence). The trim removed 0 bases at V and 7 bases at J, leaving 6 bases unmatched. The CDR3 contains 16 residues. Via MiXCR, TCRdb re-called the 5' RACE reads, giving one row per CDR3 protein. This table holds some 220,000 distinct CDR3 sequences, approximately 3.2% found once. Findings of the study overall: Repertoires obtained by FACS sorting could include abundant clonotypes that entered as contaminants from the bulk population.

Notes on this clonotype: Its antigen is unknown.

J is TRBJ1-6 and V is TRBV15, with 7 bases identical to TRBD1. Specimen: CD4+ T cells sorted from PBMCs, collected 10 days after the yellow fever booster vaccination. The sequence was collected from a man aged 18 to 29 who received the YFV17D yellow fever vaccine. CDR3 amino acids: CATSRDRDRRNSPLHF. The DNA of the CDR3 is TGTGCCACCAGCAGAGACCGGGACAGACGCAATTCACCCCTCCACTTT.